These 30 T cell receptor beta chains were sequenced from one sample in a study of CD8 T cells in ankylosing spondylitis. MiXCR was run by TCRdb on the 5' RACE reads, yielding one entry per CDR3 protein. The sample gives 200,000 or so distinct CDR3 sequences, approximately 13% of which show up once; approximately 9.9% is in the top ten. The sequenced sample was blood, either unsorted or a sorted T cell fraction (not recorded which). Every receptor here comes from a female donor with ankylosing spondylitis or in good health (not recorded which).

This clonotype was observed at least ten times. The chain recombines TRBV6-5 with TRBJ1-2; D is possibly TRBD1 (6 bases). The CDR3 covers 14 residues. Trimming left V 0 bases short and J 4 bases short, with 9 bases between. Germline V lookup: CDR1 MNHEY, CDR2 SVGAGI. CDR3 DNA sequence: TGTGCCAGCAGTTACTCGGGGGGCCCCTATGGCTACACCTTC. This encodes CASSYSGGPYGYTF.

The sample holds many counts of this clonotype. The chain has TRBV24-1 and TRBJ2-1; D is possibly TRBD2 (5 bases). The V gene's germline CDR1 is KGHDR and CDR2 SFDVKD. The CDR3 covers 13 residues. V dropped 4 bases and J dropped 8 bases, with 11 bases sitting between them. The CDR3 spells CATSDPGIHEQFF. Written as DNA, the CDR3 is TGTGCCACCAGTGACCCCGGGATTCATGAGCAGTTCTTC.

This rearrangement joins TRBV19 to TRBJ1-1; the match to TRBD1 covers 7 bases. Unmatched junction bases numbered 3, after V lost 2 bases and J lost 0 bases. CDR1 and CDR2 from the germline V gene are LNHDA and SQIVND (reference sequence). The CDR3 loop spans 15 amino acids. CDR3 protein: CASSIRGTVNTEAFF. CDR3 bases: TGTGCCAGTAGTATAAGAGGGACAGTGAACACTGAAGCTTTCTTT.

The CDR3 protein is CASSPASGISWDTQYF. DNA of the CDR3: TGTGCCAGCAGCCCCGCTAGCGGGATTTCTTGGGATACGCAGTATTTT. The genes are TRBV7-2 and TRBJ2-3; TRBD2 matches at 9 bases. CDR1 SGHTA and CDR2 FQGNSA come from the germline V gene. The V gene end was trimmed by 5 bases and the J gene end by 6 bases; junction bases not matched to a gene: 12. The CDR3 runs 16 residues.

This clonotype was counted many times. V and J are TRBV12-3 or TRBV12-4 and TRBJ2-1, with TRBD2 matching 7 bases. This CDR3 has 17 amino acids. Trimming cost V 2 bases and J 5 bases; bases outside gene matches: 12. This chain's CDR3 is CASSLWVGGLDNNEQFF. In DNA, the CDR3 is TGTGCCAGCAGTTTATGGGTTGGAGGACTAGATAACAATGAGCAGTTCTTC.

This clonotype was observed a handful of times. The chain couples TRBV7-3 to TRBJ1-2; D possibly corresponds to TRBD1 (5 bases). The CDR3 consists of 15 residues. The germline gives CDR1 SGHTA, CDR2 FQGTGA. Trimming shortened V by 5 bases and J by 8 bases, and 21 bases separated the two germline ends. The DNA for the CDR3 is TGTGCCAGCAGCCCCGAGGGGAGGCAGGTTTACGGCTACACCTTC. The encoded protein is CASSPEGRQVYGYTF.

The rearrangement joins TRBV12-3 or TRBV12-4 to TRBJ1-5; 8 bases agree with TRBD1. The J segment lost 0 bases and the V segment lost 4 bases, leaving 5 bases of the junction unmatched. CDR3 length: 16 amino acids. The CDR3 is CASSSPGGNSNQPQHF. In nucleotides, the CDR3 is TGTGCCAGCAGTTCCCCAGGGGGCAATAGCAATCAGCCCCAGCATTTT.

The chain is built from TRBV4-2 and TRBJ2-3; TRBD2 matches 10 bases. The CDR3 totals 20 residues. V trimming: 1 base; J trimming: 1 base; junction bases outside the gene matches: 14. Germline values: CDR1 LGHNA, CDR2 YNFKEQ. In nucleotides, the CDR3 is TGTGCCAGCAGCCAAGTTTTAGTAGCGGGAGGTTTTTTGGGCACAGATACGCAGTATTTT. Its translation: CASSQVLVAGGFLGTDTQYF.

This clonotype was counted many times. The chain joins TRBV27 to TRBJ2-7; 7 bases map to TRBD1. The V gene's germline CDR1 is MNHEY and CDR2 SMNVEV (reference sequence). The CDR3 has 15 residues. V was pared by 3 bases and J by 0 bases, with 5 bases of the junction left unmatched. The CDR3 DNA sequence: TGTGCCAGCAGTTTGAGGACAGGTGTCTCCTACGAGCAGTACTTC. Amino acid sequence: CASSLRTGVSYEQYF.

The chain recombines TRBV3-1 with TRBJ1-5; D not certain. The germline V gene encodes CDR1 LGHDT and CDR2 YNNKEL (reference sequence). V was shortened by 4 bases and J by 4 bases, with 5 bases between the two germline ends. This CDR3 has 12 amino acids. DNA of the CDR3: TGTGCCAGCAGCCGCGAAAATCAGCCCCAGCATTTT. Translated: CASSRENQPQHF.

Of note for this clonotype: Germline and junction disagree at one end, which may indicate a read error. V is TRBV19 and J is TRBJ1-5, with a possible D match to TRBD1 (6 bases). This CDR3 contains 16 residues. Germline assignment: CDR1 LNHDA and CDR2 SQIVND (reference sequence). CDR3 sequence: CASRSQQGNSNQLQHF. CDR3 coding DNA: TGTGCCAGTAGATCTCAACAGGGTAACAGCAATCAGCTCCAGCATTTT.

This clonotype was counted a few times. V and J are TRBV5-6 and TRBJ1-2; TRBD1 agrees at 8 bases. The CDR3 totals 15 residues. Germline CDR1 and CDR2: SGHDT and YYEEEE. Trimming cost V 7 bases and J 3 bases; bases outside gene matches: 11. The CDR3 DNA reads TGTGCCAGCCGCTCCCGACAGGGGACGTACTATGGCTACACCTTC. Its translation: CASRSRQGTYYGYTF.

The chain recombines TRBV7-3 with TRBJ2-2, with 8 nucleotides matching TRBD2. The J segment lost 6 bases and the V segment lost 6 bases, leaving 9 bases of the junction unmatched. This CDR3 is 15 amino acids long. Germline CDR1 reads SGHTA; CDR2 reads FQGTGA. CDR3 nucleotides: TGTGCCAGCAGTCGGGGGGGGACTGTGTCCGGGGAGCTGTTTTTT. It codes for CASSRGGTVSGELFF.

This clonotype was recorded many times. The V call is TRBV2, the J call TRBJ2-1, with 7 bases lining up with TRBD1. With 8 bases clipped from V and 6 bases from J, the junction kept 16 bases outside the gene matches. The CDR3 has 16 amino acids. The germline gives CDR1 SNHLY, CDR2 FYNNEI. CDR3 bases: TGTGCCAGCTATCCCCGTTCCGGGACAGCCGGCAATGAGCAGTTCTTC. Translating it yields CASYPRSGTAGNEQFF.

This clonotype was seen many times. V usage is TRBV11-2 and J usage is TRBJ2-7, with TRBD2 identical over 7 bases. V trimming: 4 bases; J trimming: 4 bases; junction bases outside the gene matches: 4. The CDR3 runs 13 residues. CDR1 is SGHAT and CDR2 is FQNNGV in the germline V gene. The CDR3: CASSWGGSYEQYF. CDR3 DNA sequence: TGTGCCAGCAGCTGGGGGGGAAGTTACGAGCAGTACTTC.

This clonotype was found a few times. This chain links TRBV27 with TRBJ2-3; TRBD2 matches 9 bases. Trimming removed 4 bases from V and 9 bases from J; junction bases left unmatched: 11. CDR3 length equals 15 residues. The germline V gene has CDR1 MNHEY and CDR2 SMNVEV (reference sequence). In DNA form, the CDR3 reads TGTGCCAGCAGTTGGCAGGGCGGGAGGGCCGACACGCAGTATTTT. Translating it yields CASSWQGGRADTQYF.

V and J are TRBV9 and TRBJ2-3; D unresolved. The CDR3 covers 15 residues. Trimming pared 0 bases from V and 1 base from J, leaving 9 bases between. Germline CDR1 reads SGDLS; CDR2 reads YYNGEE. In DNA form, the CDR3 reads TGTGCCAGCAGCGTAGCGCCAGACCGCACAGATACGCAGTATTTT. This translates into CASSVAPDRTDTQYF.

Ten or more counts support this clonotype. CDR3 bases: TGTGCCAGCAGCTCGTCCGTACAGGGGGGTTTGTACTTC. Amino acids: CASSSSVQGGLYF. The chain couples TRBV7-2 to TRBJ2-7; the match to TRBD1 covers 8 bases. After removal of 4 bases from V and 12 bases from J, the junction contained 11 bases not matched to a gene. Germline CDR1 is SGHTA and CDR2 is FQGNSA. This CDR3 has 13 residues.

This clonotype appeared a few times. The V gene is TRBV12-3 or TRBV12-4, the J gene TRBJ1-4; D might be TRBD1 (6 bases). V lost 8 bases and J lost 7, with 17 bases in between. The CDR3 is made up of 14 amino acids. Here the CDR3 reads CASSFRGHGEKLFF. The CDR3 nucleotides read TGTGCCAGCTCCTTCAGGGGTCACGGTGAAAAACTGTTTTTT.

V and J are TRBV30 and TRBJ1-3; D is perhaps TRBD1 (5 bases). V gave up 5 bases and J gave up 0 bases, with 8 bases separating them. The CDR3 covers 13 residues. CDR1 and CDR2 (germline): GTSNPN, SVGIG (reference sequence). Here the CDR3 DNA reads TGTGCCTGGGACAGACTCTCTGGAAACACCATATATTTT. Translated: CAWDRLSGNTIYF.

The table lists this clonotype with many counts. This chain joins TRBV19 and TRBJ2-2; TRBD1 might be the D (6 bases). There are 12 residues in the CDR3. CDR1 is LNHDA, CDR2 SQIVND, per germline (reference sequence). The V gene lost 6 bases and the J gene lost 6 bases, with 8 bases spanning the gap. The CDR3 sequence is CASRTGSGELFF. The CDR3 region has the DNA TGTGCCAGTAGGACAGGTTCCGGGGAGCTGTTTTTT.

Notes on this clonotype: A much larger clone differs from this one at a single base, so this may be a read error. The chain combines TRBV5-6 with TRBJ1-1, with no clear D. Per germline, CDR1 SGHDT and CDR2 YYEEEE. CDR3 length: 14 residues. In nucleotides, the CDR3 is TGTCCCAGCAGCTTGGAAGTCGGGAACACTGAAGCTTTCTTT. This codes for CPSSLEVGNTEAFF.

This chain joins TRBV24-1 and TRBJ2-1, with D perhaps given as TRBD1 or TRBD2 (5 bases each). This CDR3 region has 15 residues. Germline-derived CDR1 and CDR2 are KGHDR and SFDVKD. V lost 4 bases and J lost 7, with 16 bases in between. Here the CDR3 DNA reads TGTGCCACCAGTGACCCGGGGACGCTTATTAATGAGCAGTTCTTC. Amino acid sequence: CATSDPGTLINEQFF.

J is TRBJ1-2 and V is TRBV20-1, with D uncertain. Per the germline V gene, CDR1 is DFQATT and CDR2 is SNEGSKA (reference sequence). Trimming took 2 bases from V and 5 from J, leaving 6 bases between them. The CDR3 length is 11 residues. In nucleotides, the CDR3 is TGCAGTGCTAGACCAGATTATGGCTACACCTTC. It codes for CSARPDYGYTF.

This clonotype has a count of ten or more. V and J are TRBV14 and TRBJ2-7; 8 nucleotides agree with TRBD2. Germline values: CDR1 SGHDN, CDR2 FVKESK. V trimming: 0 bases; J trimming: 1 base; junction bases outside the gene matches: 5. CDR3 length equals 16 residues. The chain's CDR3 is CASSQDPGGASYEQYF. CDR3 sequence (DNA): TGTGCCAGCAGCCAAGATCCCGGGGGGGCTTCCTACGAGCAGTACTTC.

This clonotype was seen repeatedly, ten times or more. At one of its ends the junction is not consistent with the germline gene, which may arise from a read error. The chain joins TRBV5-1 to TRBJ2-1, with 7 positions matching TRBD2. This CDR3 has 17 amino acids. Germline V gives CDR1 SGHRS, CDR2 YFSETQ. CDR3 in amino acids: CASSLSDILAEFNEQFF. The CDR3 DNA reads TGCGCCAGTAGCTTAAGCGATATCCTAGCGGAATTCAATGAGCAGTTCTTC. Supplemented by reference TRBV5-1 and TRBJ2-1, the full variable domain reads KAGVTQTPRYLIKTRGQQVTLSCSPISGHRSVSWYQQTPGQGLQFLFEYFSETQRNKGNFPGRFSGRQFSNSRSEMNVSTLELGDSALYLCASSLSDILAEFNEQFFGPGTRLTVL.

The chain employs TRBV20-1 and TRBJ1-6; the D gene is possibly TRBD1 (6 bases). The CDR3 has 15 amino acids. V lost 1 base and J 7 bases, leaving 14 bases between the germline ends. Looked up from germline, CDR1 is DFQATT and CDR2 is SNEGSKA (reference sequence). Written as DNA, the CDR3 is TGCAGTGCTAGAGTAGGGGGGTTCGACAATTCACCCCTCCACTTT. Translating gives CSARVGGFDNSPLHF.

This clonotype was detected only a few times. The rearrangement joins TRBV4-3 to TRBJ2-3; 7 nucleotides match TRBD2. CDR1 is LGHNA and CDR2 is YSLEER in the germline V gene. CDR3 size: 15 residues. Trimming at V came to 1 base and at J to 5 bases, leaving 6 bases not matched to a gene. Here the CDR3 reads CASSQGTREVDTQYF. In nucleotides, the CDR3 is TGCGCCAGCAGCCAAGGGACCCGGGAGGTAGATACGCAGTATTTT.

The rearrangement links TRBV27 to TRBJ2-1, with 11 bases identical to TRBD2. Germline trimming cut 5 bases from V and 5 bases from J; bases unmatched to any gene: 5. Germline-derived CDR1 and CDR2 are MNHEY and SMNVEV (reference sequence). The CDR3 loop spans 15 amino acids. CDR3 sequence: CASSIGTSGHNEQFF. CDR3 sequence (DNA): TGTGCCAGCAGTATCGGGACTAGCGGTCACAATGAGCAGTTCTTC.

This clonotype came up a few times. The DNA for the CDR3 is TGCGCCAGCAGCTTGGTTACAGGGAACGTGTATGGCTACACCTTC. As protein: CASSLVTGNVYGYTF. V is TRBV5-1 and J is TRBJ1-2; D might be TRBD1 (6 bases). This CDR3 region has 15 residues. The germline gives CDR1 SGHRS, CDR2 YFSETQ. Trimming took 0 bases from V and 5 from J, leaving 14 bases between them.